One T cell receptor beta chain is described in this entry. Its antigen remains unknown. Across eight separate reactions for each sample, cDNA was made. TCRdb processed the 5' RACE reads again and assigns one entry to each CDR3 protein, with no DNA. The sample has some 83,000 distinct CDR3 sequences; the top ten hold approximately 7%. For every donor, one blood sample of approximately 2.3 ml was drawn. This specimen belongs to a study of monozygotic twins with inflammatory bowel disease. Study conclusions and caveats: Comparison of concordant versus discordant twins revealed no difference in repertoire similarity, possibly due to limited power.

CDR3 length equals 16 residues. CDR1 and CDR2 (germline): SGHTA, FQGNSA. The sequencing input was blood. The sequence came from a human donor with ulcerative colitis or Crohn's disease, or a healthy co-twin of an affected twin (not recorded which). This chain connects TRBV7-2 to TRBJ2-2; TCRdb indicates TRBD2, and absent DNA this call remains unverified. This CDR3 is CASSLLPLALGGELFF.